A selection of T cell receptor beta chains follows, all from one sample in a study of CD8 T cells in ankylosing spondylitis. TCRdb re-called the 5' RACE reads through MiXCR, storing one row per CDR3 protein. The sample contains roughly 220,000 distinct CDR3 sequences, roughly 18% of which appear only once. The sequencing input was blood, either unsorted or a sorted T cell fraction (not recorded which). The origin of the receptors is a male donor with ankylosing spondylitis. Both conserved end residues are part of each CDR3. A D gene is named only where the DNA matches it firmly. The size of a clone is reported for some rows only, either as once, few or many, or as a class for expanded clones.

v_gene: TRBV7-9; abundance: many; d_gene: NA; j_gene: TRBJ2-7; CDR3aa: CASNPLQGSDYEQYF; CDR3nt: TGTGCCAGCAACCCGTTACAGGGAAGCGACTACGAGCAGTACTTC
v_gene: TRBV27; abundance: NA; d_gene: NA; j_gene: TRBJ2-7; CDR3aa: CASSFLGEQYF; CDR3nt: TGTGCCAGCAGTTTCCTTGGGGAGCAGTACTTC
v_gene: TRBV3-1; abundance: few; d_gene: NA; j_gene: TRBJ2-7; CDR3aa: CASSQDRQLSYEQYF; CDR3nt: TGTGCCAGCAGCCAAGACCGGCAGCTCTCCTACGAGCAGTACTTC
v_gene: TRBV9; abundance: few; d_gene: NA; j_gene: TRBJ2-1; CDR3aa: CASSEDGYNEQFF; CDR3nt: TGTGCCAGCAGTGAGGACGGATACAATGAGCAGTTCTTC
v_gene: TRBV5-6; abundance: few; d_gene: NA; j_gene: TRBJ1-5; CDR3aa: CASSFGTNQPQHF; CDR3nt: TGTGCCAGCAGCTTTGGGACCAATCAGCCCCAGCATTTT
v_gene: TRBV20-1; abundance: NA; d_gene: TRBD2; j_gene: TRBJ2-7; CDR3aa: CSASDVLGLAVEQYF; CDR3nt: TGCAGTGCTAGCGACGTGTTGGGACTAGCAGTCGAGCAGTACTTC
v_gene: TRBV7-9; abundance: few; d_gene: NA; j_gene: TRBJ2-3; CDR3aa: CASDWGDTQYF; CDR3nt: TGTGCCAGCGACTGGGGAGATACGCAGTATTTT
v_gene: TRBV20-1; abundance: few; d_gene: NA; j_gene: TRBJ1-2; CDR3aa: CSASREVPYTF; CDR3nt: TGCAGTGCTAGTAGGGAGGTCCCCTACACCTTC
v_gene: TRBV12-3/TRBV12-4; abundance: many; d_gene: NA; j_gene: TRBJ2-2; CDR3aa: CASSRGTSTGELFF; CDR3nt: TGTGCCAGCAGTCGGGGGACGAGCACCGGGGAGCTGTTTTTT
v_gene: TRBV30; abundance: NA; d_gene: NA; j_gene: TRBJ1-1; CDR3aa: CAWRGRGYTEAFF; CDR3nt: TGTGCCTGGAGGGGTAGGGGATACACTGAAGCTTTCTTT
v_gene: TRBV30; abundance: NA; d_gene: NA; j_gene: TRBJ2-5; CDR3aa: CAWSVEYRETQYF; CDR3nt: TGTGCCTGGAGTGTAGAGTATCGGGAGACCCAGTACTTC
v_gene: TRBV28; abundance: NA; d_gene: NA; j_gene: TRBJ2-7; CDR3aa: CASSLTGYYEQYF; CDR3nt: TGTGCCAGCAGTTTAACAGGGTACTACGAGCAGTACTTC
v_gene: TRBV13; abundance: few; d_gene: TRBD2; j_gene: TRBJ2-1; CDR3aa: CASSFSAGGNEQFF; CDR3nt: TGTGCCAGCAGCTTCTCAGCGGGGGGCAATGAGCAGTTCTTC
v_gene: TRBV9; abundance: few; d_gene: NA; j_gene: TRBJ2-1; CDR3aa: CASSGGTGTSRDEQFF; CDR3nt: TGTGCCAGCAGCGGAGGAACAGGGACCTCCCGTGATGAGCAGTTCTTC
v_gene: TRBV15; abundance: NA; d_gene: NA; j_gene: TRBJ2-1; CDR3aa: CATSSPSEVYNEQFF; CDR3nt: TGTGCCACCAGCTCCCCGTCGGAAGTCTACAATGAGCAGTTCTTC
v_gene: TRBV12-5; abundance: few; d_gene: TRBD1; j_gene: TRBJ2-1; CDR3aa: CASGRTGEYNEQFF; CDR3nt: TGTGCTAGTGGTCGGACAGGGGAGTACAATGAGCAGTTCTTC
v_gene: TRBV12-3/TRBV12-4; abundance: NA; d_gene: TRBD1; j_gene: TRBJ1-2; CDR3aa: CASSRTGPVYGYTF; CDR3nt: TGTGCCAGCAGCCGGACAGGGCCTGTCTATGGCTACACCTTC
v_gene: TRBV4-2; abundance: few; d_gene: NA; j_gene: TRBJ2-1; CDR3aa: CASSQDDNYNEQFF; CDR3nt: TGTGCCAGCAGCCAAGATGACAACTACAATGAGCAGTTCTTC
v_gene: TRBV5-5; abundance: NA; d_gene: NA; j_gene: TRBJ2-1; CDR3aa: CASSLGPGEIYNEQFF; CDR3nt: TGTGCCAGCAGCTTGGGCCCCGGGGAGATCTACAATGAGCAGTTCTTC
v_gene: TRBV11-3; abundance: NA; d_gene: TRBD1; j_gene: TRBJ2-2; CDR3aa: CASRQGDTGELFF; CDR3nt: TGTGCCAGCAGACAGGGGGACACCGGGGAGCTGTTTTTT
v_gene: TRBV30; abundance: few; d_gene: TRBD2; j_gene: TRBJ2-1; CDR3aa: CAWSISSGLAEYNEQFF; CDR3nt: TGTGCCTGGAGCATCAGTTCGGGACTAGCGGAATACAATGAGCAGTTCTTC
v_gene: TRBV11-1; abundance: once; d_gene: TRBD1; j_gene: TRBJ2-6; CDR3aa: CASSTRQGADPLGANVLTF; CDR3nt: TGTGCCAGCAGCACCCGACAGGGGGCGGATCCCCTCGGGGCCAACGTCCTGACTTTC
v_gene: TRBV25-1; abundance: NA; d_gene: NA; j_gene: TRBJ2-7; CDR3aa: CASSESPLPTYEQYF; CDR3nt: TGTGCCAGCAGTGAGAGTCCGTTGCCGACCTACGAGCAGTACTTC
v_gene: TRBV6-1; abundance: few; d_gene: TRBD2; j_gene: TRBJ2-1; CDR3aa: CASRSGSGTTYNEQFF; CDR3nt: TGTGCCAGCAGAAGTGGCAGCGGGACCACCTACAATGAGCAGTTCTTC
v_gene: TRBV20-1; abundance: NA; d_gene: TRBD1; j_gene: TRBJ2-1; CDR3aa: CSALGTGASWGHHYNEQFF; CDR3nt: TGCAGTGCTCTAGGGACAGGGGCGAGCTGGGGCCACCATTACAATGAGCAGTTCTTC
v_gene: TRBV20-1; abundance: few; d_gene: NA; j_gene: TRBJ2-5; CDR3aa: CSARTGRNQETQYF; CDR3nt: TGCAGTGCTAGAACGGGGCGGAACCAAGAGACCCAGTACTTC
v_gene: TRBV5-1; abundance: NA; d_gene: NA; j_gene: TRBJ2-7; CDR3aa: CASSLAVPADSYEQYF; CDR3nt: TGCGCCAGCAGCTTGGCCGTGCCCGCCGACTCCTACGAGCAGTACTTC
v_gene: TRBV10-3; abundance: NA; d_gene: TRBD2; j_gene: TRBJ2-3; CDR3aa: CAISESGIAGGPGTDTQYF; CDR3nt: TGTGCCATCAGTGAGTCAGGAATAGCGGGGGGGCCAGGGACAGATACGCAGTATTTT
v_gene: TRBV27; abundance: NA; d_gene: TRBD1; j_gene: TRBJ1-1; CDR3aa: CASSLPPGQGWTEAFF; CDR3nt: TGTGCCAGCAGTTTACCCCCTGGACAGGGTTGGACTGAAGCTTTCTTT
v_gene: TRBV5-6; abundance: NA; d_gene: NA; j_gene: TRBJ2-1; CDR3aa: CASRYRDSYNEQFF; CDR3nt: TGTGCCAGCAGGTACCGGGACTCCTACAATGAGCAGTTCTTC
v_gene: TRBV12-3/TRBV12-4; abundance: few; d_gene: NA; j_gene: TRBJ2-1; CDR3aa: CASSPRGTPSQHEQFF; CDR3nt: TGTGCCAGCAGTCCCCGGGGGACGCCAAGCCAGCATGAGCAGTTCTTC
v_gene: TRBV7-6; abundance: NA; d_gene: TRBD2; j_gene: TRBJ2-1; CDR3aa: CASSLYSGSPHNEQFF; CDR3nt: TGTGCCAGCAGCTTATATAGCGGGAGCCCTCACAATGAGCAGTTCTTC
v_gene: TRBV20-1; abundance: NA; d_gene: NA; j_gene: TRBJ2-1; CDR3aa: CSADRRGVSSYNEQFF; CDR3nt: TGCAGTGCTGACCGACGTGGGGTTAGCTCCTACAATGAGCAGTTCTTC
v_gene: TRBV2; abundance: NA; d_gene: TRBD2; j_gene: TRBJ2-7; CDR3aa: CASSATWTSGGPYEQYF; CDR3nt: TGTGCCAGCAGTGCCACCTGGACTAGCGGGGGACCCTACGAGCAGTACTTC
v_gene: TRBV5-6; abundance: few; d_gene: NA; j_gene: TRBJ2-1; CDR3aa: CASSALAYEQFF; CDR3nt: TGTGCCAGCTCCGCCCTAGCGTATGAGCAGTTCTTC
v_gene: TRBV4-1; abundance: few; d_gene: NA; j_gene: TRBJ1-5; CDR3aa: CASSEYGTTDSNQPQHF; CDR3nt: TGCGCCAGCAGCGAATACGGGACAACTGATAGCAATCAGCCCCAGCATTTT
v_gene: TRBV7-9; abundance: NA; d_gene: TRBD2; j_gene: TRBJ2-5; CDR3aa: CASSPPAGVQETQYF; CDR3nt: TGTGCCAGCAGCCCTCCGGCGGGGGTCCAAGAGACCCAGTACTTC
v_gene: TRBV10-2; abundance: NA; d_gene: NA; j_gene: TRBJ1-2; CDR3aa: CASSEEIQNYGYTF; CDR3nt: TGCGCCAGCAGTGAGGAGATTCAGAACTATGGCTACACCTTC
v_gene: TRBV2; abundance: NA; d_gene: NA; j_gene: TRBJ2-3; CDR3aa: CASSGDSFGRADTQYF; CDR3nt: TGTGCCAGCAGTGGTGACTCCTTTGGACGGGCAGATACGCAGTATTTT
v_gene: TRBV6-2/TRBV6-3; abundance: NA; d_gene: NA; j_gene: TRBJ1-2; CDR3aa: CASSYQDALPLSYGYTF; CDR3nt: TGTGCCAGCAGTTATCAGGACGCCTTACCCCTTAGCTATGGCTACACCTTC
v_gene: TRBV20-1; abundance: NA; d_gene: TRBD1; j_gene: TRBJ2-7; CDR3aa: CSARDPLGGPYPYEQYF; CDR3nt: TGCAGTGCTAGAGACCCTTTAGGGGGCCCATATCCCTACGAGCAGTACTTC
v_gene: TRBV6-2/TRBV6-3; abundance: NA; d_gene: TRBD1; j_gene: TRBJ2-5; CDR3aa: CASSARGTGERETQYF; CDR3nt: TGTGCCAGCAGTGCGAGAGGGACAGGGGAACGGGAGACCCAGTACTTC
v_gene: TRBV2; abundance: NA; d_gene: NA; j_gene: TRBJ2-7; CDR3aa: CASIEGYEQYF; CDR3nt: TGTGCCAGCATTGAAGGATACGAGCAGTACTTC
v_gene: TRBV12-3/TRBV12-4; abundance: many; d_gene: TRBD1; j_gene: TRBJ2-7; CDR3aa: CASSFSTGAYEQYF; CDR3nt: TGTGCCAGCAGTTTCTCGACAGGGGCCTACGAGCAGTACTTC
v_gene: TRBV7-9; abundance: few; d_gene: TRBD1; j_gene: TRBJ1-1; CDR3aa: CASSPRTGTGVDTEAFF; CDR3nt: TGTGCCAGCAGCCCACGGACCGGGACAGGGGTGGACACTGAAGCTTTCTTT
v_gene: TRBV11-3; abundance: NA; d_gene: NA; j_gene: TRBJ2-1; CDR3aa: CATGWQAASSYNEQFF; CDR3nt: TGTGCCACGGGGTGGCAGGCCGCTAGCTCCTACAATGAGCAGTTCTTC
v_gene: TRBV20-1; abundance: NA; d_gene: TRBD1; j_gene: TRBJ2-7; CDR3aa: CSARSRDRDGSYEQYF; CDR3nt: TGCAGTGCTAGAAGCAGGGACAGGGATGGCTCCTACGAGCAGTACTTC
v_gene: TRBV6-2/TRBV6-3; abundance: NA; d_gene: TRBD1; j_gene: TRBJ1-6; CDR3aa: CASSYPGTENSPLHF; CDR3nt: TGTGCCAGCAGTTATCCCGGGACAGAGAATTCACCCCTCCACTTT
v_gene: TRBV20-1; abundance: NA; d_gene: NA; j_gene: TRBJ2-7; CDR3aa: CSASMTGNYEQYF; CDR3nt: TGCAGTGCTAGCATGACGGGAAACTACGAGCAGTACTTC
v_gene: TRBV20-1; abundance: NA; d_gene: TRBD2; j_gene: TRBJ2-7; CDR3aa: CSAKETEGLADYEQYF; CDR3nt: TGCAGTGCCAAAGAAACGGAGGGACTAGCGGATTACGAGCAGTACTTC
v_gene: TRBV7-9; abundance: NA; d_gene: NA; j_gene: TRBJ2-1; CDR3aa: CASRPWEGAYYNEQFF; CDR3nt: TGTGCCAGCAGGCCGTGGGAGGGGGCGTACTACAATGAGCAGTTCTTC
v_gene: TRBV4-1; abundance: once; d_gene: TRBD1; j_gene: TRBJ2-7; CDR3aa: CASSQASGTGYEQYF; CDR3nt: TGCGCCAGCAGCCAGGCATCCGGGACAGGGTACGAGCAGTACTTC